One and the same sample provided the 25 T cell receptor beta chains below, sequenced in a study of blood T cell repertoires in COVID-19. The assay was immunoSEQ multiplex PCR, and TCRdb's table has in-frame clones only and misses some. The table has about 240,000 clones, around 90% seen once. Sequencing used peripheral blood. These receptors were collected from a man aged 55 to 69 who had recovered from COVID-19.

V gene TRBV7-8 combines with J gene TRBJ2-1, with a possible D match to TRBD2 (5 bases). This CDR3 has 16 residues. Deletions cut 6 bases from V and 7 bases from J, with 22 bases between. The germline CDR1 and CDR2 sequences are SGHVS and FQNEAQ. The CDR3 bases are TGTGCCAGCAGACGGGGAGAGGGTTCCCTCTCAAATGAGCAGTTCTTC. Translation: CASRRGEGSLSNEQFF.

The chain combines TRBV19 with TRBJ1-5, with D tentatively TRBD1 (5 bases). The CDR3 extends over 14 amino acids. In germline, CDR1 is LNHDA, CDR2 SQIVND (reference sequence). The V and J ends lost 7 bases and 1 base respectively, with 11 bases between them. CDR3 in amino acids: CASTRERSNQPQHF. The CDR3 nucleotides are TGTGCCAGTACCAGGGAAAGAAGCAATCAGCCCCAGCATTTT.

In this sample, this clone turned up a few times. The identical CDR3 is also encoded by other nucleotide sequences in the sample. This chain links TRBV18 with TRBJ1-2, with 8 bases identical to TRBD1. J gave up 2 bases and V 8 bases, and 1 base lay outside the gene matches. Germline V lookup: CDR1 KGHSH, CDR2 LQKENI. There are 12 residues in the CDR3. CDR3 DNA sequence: TGTGCCAGCCGGACAGGGAACTATGGCTACACCTTC. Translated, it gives CASRTGNYGYTF.

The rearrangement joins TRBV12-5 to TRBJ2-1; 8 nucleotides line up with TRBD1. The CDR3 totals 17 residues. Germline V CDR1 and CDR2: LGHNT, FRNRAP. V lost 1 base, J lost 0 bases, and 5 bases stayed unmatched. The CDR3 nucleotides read TGTGCTAGTGGTTTGGGGACAGGGACGAGCTCCTACAATGAGCAGTTCTTC. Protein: CASGLGTGTSSYNEQFF.

As DNA, the CDR3 is TGTGCCAGTACAGACAGGGGGCTCCGGGCGGACAATGGCTACACCTTC. As protein: CASTDRGLRADNGYTF. This chain uses TRBV19 with TRBJ1-2; 10 nucleotides agree with TRBD1. The germline CDR1 and CDR2 sequences are LNHDA and SQIVND (reference sequence). CDR3 length equals 16 residues. V trimming: 7 bases; J trimming: 6 bases; junction bases outside the gene matches: 14.

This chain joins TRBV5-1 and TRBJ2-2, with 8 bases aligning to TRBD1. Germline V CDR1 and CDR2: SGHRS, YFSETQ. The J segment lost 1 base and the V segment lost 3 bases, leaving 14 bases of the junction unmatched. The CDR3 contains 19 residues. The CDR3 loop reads CASSSPRAGGAWNTGELFF. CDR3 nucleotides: TGCGCCAGCAGCTCCCCTAGGGCAGGGGGCGCCTGGAACACCGGGGAGCTGTTTTTT.

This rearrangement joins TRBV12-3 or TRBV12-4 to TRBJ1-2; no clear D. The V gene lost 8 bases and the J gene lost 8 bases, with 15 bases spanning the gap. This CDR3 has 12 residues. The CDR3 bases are TGTGCCAGCGGGCGAATATCACCGGGCTACACCTTC. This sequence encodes CASGRISPGYTF.

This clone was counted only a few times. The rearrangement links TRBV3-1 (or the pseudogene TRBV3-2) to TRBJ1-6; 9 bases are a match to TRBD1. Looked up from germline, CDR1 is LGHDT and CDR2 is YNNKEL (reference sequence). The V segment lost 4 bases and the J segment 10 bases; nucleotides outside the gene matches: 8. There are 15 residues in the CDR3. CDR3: CASSPVGQGLSPLHF. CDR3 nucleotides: TGTGCCAGCAGCCCCGTCGGACAGGGGTTATCACCCCTCCACTTT.

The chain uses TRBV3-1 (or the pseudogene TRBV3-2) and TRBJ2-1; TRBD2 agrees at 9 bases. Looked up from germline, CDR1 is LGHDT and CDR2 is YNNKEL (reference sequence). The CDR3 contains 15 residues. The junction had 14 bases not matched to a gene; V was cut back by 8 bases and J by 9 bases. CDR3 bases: TGTGCCAGCCGCCGGAGCGGGGGGCGGTCGAGTGAGCAGTTCTTC. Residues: CASRRSGGRSSEQFF.

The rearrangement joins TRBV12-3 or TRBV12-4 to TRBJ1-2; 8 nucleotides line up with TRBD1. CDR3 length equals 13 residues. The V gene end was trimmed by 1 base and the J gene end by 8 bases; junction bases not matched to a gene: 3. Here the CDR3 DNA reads TGTGCCAGCAGTTTAGGACAGGGGAACGGCTACACCTTC. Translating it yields CASSLGQGNGYTF.

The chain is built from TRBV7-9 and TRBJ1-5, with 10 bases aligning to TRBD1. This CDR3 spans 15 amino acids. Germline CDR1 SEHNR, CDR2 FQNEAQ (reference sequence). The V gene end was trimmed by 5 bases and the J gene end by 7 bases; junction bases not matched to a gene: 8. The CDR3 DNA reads TGTGCCAGCAGCGCTTCGGACAGGGGGAAACAGCCCCAGCATTTT. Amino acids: CASSASDRGKQPQHF.

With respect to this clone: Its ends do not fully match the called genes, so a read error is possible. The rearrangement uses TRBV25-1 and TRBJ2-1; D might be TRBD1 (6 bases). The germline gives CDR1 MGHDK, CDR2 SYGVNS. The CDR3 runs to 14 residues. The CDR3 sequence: CASSDQGYHNEQFF. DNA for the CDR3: TGTGCCAGCAGTGATCAGGGGTACCACAACGAGCAGTTCTTC.

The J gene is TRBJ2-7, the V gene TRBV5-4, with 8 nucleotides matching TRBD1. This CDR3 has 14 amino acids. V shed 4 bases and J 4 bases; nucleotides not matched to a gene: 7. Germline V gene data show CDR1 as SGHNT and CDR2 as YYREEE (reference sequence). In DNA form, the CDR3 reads TGTGCCAGCAGCACCCGGACAGGGCCTTACGAGCAGTACTTC. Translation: CASSTRTGPYEQYF. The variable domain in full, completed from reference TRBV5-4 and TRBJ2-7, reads ETGVTQSPTHLIKTRGQQVTLRCSSQSGHNTVSWYQQALGQGPQFIFQYYREEENGRGNFPPRFSGLQFPNYSSELNVNALELDDSALYLCASSTRTGPYEQYFGPGTRLTVT.

In DNA form, the CDR3 reads TGCGCCAGCAGTGAGGCTGGCGGGACAGGGGCCTACGAGCAGTACTTC. It specifies CASSEAGGTGAYEQYF. This sequence joins TRBV10-2 and TRBJ2-7, with 10 bases that match TRBD1. The ends lost 2 bases at V and 2 bases at J; junction bases unmatched: 6. Germline V gives CDR1 WSHSY, CDR2 SAAADI. The CDR3 extends over 16 amino acids.

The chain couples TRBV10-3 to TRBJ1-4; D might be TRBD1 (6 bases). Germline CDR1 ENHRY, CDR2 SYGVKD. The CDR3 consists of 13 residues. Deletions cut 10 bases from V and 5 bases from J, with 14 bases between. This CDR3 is CATTGNRNEKLFF. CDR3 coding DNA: TGTGCCACCACAGGGAATAGGAATGAAAAACTGTTTTTT.

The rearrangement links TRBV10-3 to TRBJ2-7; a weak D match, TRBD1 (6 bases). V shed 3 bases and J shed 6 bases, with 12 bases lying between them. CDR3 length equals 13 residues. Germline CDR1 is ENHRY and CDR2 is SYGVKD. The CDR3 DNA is TGTGCCATCAGTGACCCAGGGGAAGGCGAGCAGTACGTC. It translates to CAISDPGEGEQYV.

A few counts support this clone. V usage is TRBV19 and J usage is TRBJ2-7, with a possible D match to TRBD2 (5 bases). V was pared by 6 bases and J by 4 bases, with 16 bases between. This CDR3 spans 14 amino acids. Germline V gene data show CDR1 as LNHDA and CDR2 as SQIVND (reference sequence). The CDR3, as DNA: TGTGCCAGTAGCACGCTAGCCGAGGAGTACGAGCAGTACTTC. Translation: CASSTLAEEYEQYF.

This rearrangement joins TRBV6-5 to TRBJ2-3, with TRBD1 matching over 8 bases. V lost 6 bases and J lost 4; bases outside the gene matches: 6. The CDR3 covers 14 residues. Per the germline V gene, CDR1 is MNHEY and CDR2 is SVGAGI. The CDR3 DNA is TGTGCCAGCAGCGGTCAGACAGGGGCAGATACGCAGTATTTT. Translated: CASSGQTGADTQYF.

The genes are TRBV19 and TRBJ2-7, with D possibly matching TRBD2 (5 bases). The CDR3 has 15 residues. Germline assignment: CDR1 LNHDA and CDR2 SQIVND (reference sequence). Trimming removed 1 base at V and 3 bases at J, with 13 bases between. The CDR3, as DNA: TGTGCCAGTAGTATAGCGCTGGGAGCTCACTACGAGCAGTACGTC. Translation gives CASSIALGAHYEQYV.

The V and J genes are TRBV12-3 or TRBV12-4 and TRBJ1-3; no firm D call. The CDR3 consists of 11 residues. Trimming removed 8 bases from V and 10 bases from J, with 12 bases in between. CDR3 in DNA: TGTGCCAGCCGGCCGTTGCGGACCATATATTTT. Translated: CASRPLRTIYF.

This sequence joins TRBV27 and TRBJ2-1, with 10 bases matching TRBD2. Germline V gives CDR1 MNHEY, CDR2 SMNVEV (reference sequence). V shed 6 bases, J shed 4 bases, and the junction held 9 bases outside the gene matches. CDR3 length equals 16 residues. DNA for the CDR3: TGTGCCAGCAGCCCTCGACTAGCGGGTCCTTACAATGAGCAGTTCTTC. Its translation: CASSPRLAGPYNEQFF.

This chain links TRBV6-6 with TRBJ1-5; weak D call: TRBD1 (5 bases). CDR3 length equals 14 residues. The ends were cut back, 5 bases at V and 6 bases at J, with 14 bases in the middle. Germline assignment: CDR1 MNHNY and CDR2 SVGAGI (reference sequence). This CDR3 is CASSKGAPTQPQHF. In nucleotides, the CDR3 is TGTGCCAGCAGTAAAGGGGCGCCCACTCAGCCCCAGCATTTT.

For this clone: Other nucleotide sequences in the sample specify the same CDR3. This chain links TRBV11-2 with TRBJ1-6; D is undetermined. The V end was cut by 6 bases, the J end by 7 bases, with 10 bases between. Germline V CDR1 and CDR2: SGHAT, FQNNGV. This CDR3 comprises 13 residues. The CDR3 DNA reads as TGTGCCAGCAGACGACAAGGAAATTCACCCCTCCACTTT. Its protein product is CASRRQGNSPLHF.

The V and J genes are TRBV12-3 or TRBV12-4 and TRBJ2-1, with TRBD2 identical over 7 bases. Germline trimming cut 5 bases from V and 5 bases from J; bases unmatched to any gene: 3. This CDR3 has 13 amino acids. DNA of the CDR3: TGTGCCAGCAGTCCCGGGACTAACAATGAGCAGTTCTTC. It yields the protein CASSPGTNNEQFF.

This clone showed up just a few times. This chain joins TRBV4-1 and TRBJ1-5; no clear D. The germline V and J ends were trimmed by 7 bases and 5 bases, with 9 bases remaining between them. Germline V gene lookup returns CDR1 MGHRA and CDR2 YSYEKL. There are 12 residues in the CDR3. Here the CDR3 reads CASKIADQPQHF. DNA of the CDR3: TGCGCCAGCAAGATCGCGGATCAGCCCCAGCATTTT.